Shown below are 28 T cell receptor beta chains from a single sample sequenced in a study of cytomegalovirus exposure and HLA in healthy donors. The primer mix had 60 Vbeta and 13 Jbeta primers. Sequenced by immunoSEQ multiplex PCR; TCRdb stores in-frame clones only, minus some. The sample has tens of thousands of clones; around 73% are singletons. The sample consisted of PBMCs. These receptors all come from a man between 50 and 59 years old in good health and CMV-seronegative.

The table lists this clone with a count of one. The chain couples TRBV4-2 to TRBJ2-7, with D tentatively TRBD1 (5 bases). Looked up from germline, CDR1 is LGHNA and CDR2 is YNFKEQ. The CDR3 runs to 15 residues. Trimming shortened V by 0 bases and J by 7 bases, and 16 bases separated the two germline ends. The CDR3 DNA reads TGTGCCAGCAGCCAAGATAGGGCAGGGTGGAGTGAGCAGTACTTC. Protein product: CASSQDRAGWSEQYF.

The V gene is TRBV15, the J gene TRBJ1-5, with D unclear. V lost 1 base, J lost 0 bases, and 7 bases lay in between. The CDR3 spans 15 residues. Germline loops: CDR1 LNHNV, CDR2 YYDKDF (reference sequence). The CDR3 protein is CATSRGGFSNQPQHF. The CDR3 DNA reads as TGTGCCACCAGCAGAGGAGGGTTTAGCAATCAGCCCCAGCATTTT.

In nucleotides, the CDR3 is TGTGCCAGCAGCTTAGAGACTAGCGGACTCAGCACAGATACGCAGTATTTT. Its protein product is CASSLETSGLSTDTQYF. The chain employs TRBV7-2 and TRBJ2-3; 9 bases agree with TRBD2. The germline CDR1 and CDR2 sequences are SGHTA and FQGNSA. V was pared by 1 base and J by 0 bases, with 5 bases of the junction left unmatched. The CDR3 runs 17 residues. Using reference TRBV7-2 and TRBJ2-3 for the parts outside the CDR3, the full variable domain is GAGVSQSPSNKVTEKGKDVELRCDPISGHTALYWYRQSLGQGLEFLIYFQGNSAPDKSGLPSDRFSAERTGGSVSTLTIQRTQQEDSAVYLCASSLETSGLSTDTQYFGPGTRLTVL.

This clone was observed a handful of times. The chain carries TRBV30 and TRBJ1-6; D is perhaps TRBD1 (5 bases). V dropped 4 bases and J dropped 11 bases, with 18 bases sitting between them. The CDR3 runs to 14 residues. CDR1 and CDR2 from the germline V gene are GTSNPN and SVGIG (reference sequence). CDR3 sequence (DNA): TGTGCCTGGACAAGAGGCGGGGCCGGGACACCCCTCCACTTT. It encodes CAWTRGGAGTPLHF. Looking up the rest from reference TRBV30 and TRBJ1-6 gives the full variable domain: SQTIHQWPATLVQPVGSPLSLECTVEGTSNPNLYWYRQAAGRGLQLLFYSVGIGQISSEVPQNLSASRPQDRQFILSSKKLLLSDSGFYLCAWTRGGAGTPLHFGNGTRLTVT.

This clone was seen only a few times. The chain joins TRBV27 to TRBJ2-7; 8 bases are shared with TRBD1. This CDR3 region has 15 residues. With V trimmed by 1 base and J by 7 bases, 9 bases remained unmatched. Germline V gene sequence: CDR1 MNHEY, CDR2 SMNVEV (reference sequence). CDR3 amino acids: CASSLFGQGAREQYF. As DNA, the CDR3 is TGTGCCAGCAGTTTATTTGGTCAGGGGGCGCGGGAGCAGTACTTC.

The rearrangement joins TRBV7-2 to TRBJ2-3; 9 nucleotides match TRBD2. V was clipped by 1 base and J by 2 bases; unmatched bases: 4. Germline V gene data show CDR1 as SGHTA and CDR2 as FQGNSA. The CDR3 runs to 16 residues. CDR3 DNA sequence: TGTGCCAGCAGCTTAGAGCGGGGGGCCATCACAGATACGCAGTATTTT. Translated, it gives CASSLERGAITDTQYF.

The gene calls are TRBV6-5 and TRBJ2-7, with D possibly matching TRBD1 (6 bases). Germline CDR1 MNHEY, CDR2 SVGAGI. The V and J ends lost 0 bases and 4 bases respectively, with 13 bases between them. This CDR3 region has 15 residues. The CDR3, as DNA: TGTGCCAGCAGTTACTCCCTATCTCAGGGGTACGAGCAGTACTTC. Its translation is CASSYSLSQGYEQYF.

The chain is built from TRBV6-5 and TRBJ1-1; D not resolved. The CDR3 contains 13 residues. CDR1 MNHEY and CDR2 SVGAGI come from the germline V gene. Trimming removed 5 bases from V and 3 bases from J, with 10 bases in between. The CDR3 loop is CASSILSHTEAFF. CDR3 DNA: TGTGCCAGCAGTATCTTGTCCCACACTGAAGCTTTCTTT.

The chain uses TRBV29-1 and TRBJ2-4; D not certain. Per germline, CDR1 SQVTM and CDR2 ANQGSEA. Trimming removed 2 bases from V and 0 bases from J, with 8 bases in between. This CDR3 is 14 amino acids long. The CDR3 DNA follows: TGCAGCGTTGAATTGGGCCTAGCCAAAAACATTCAGTACTTC. It encodes CSVELGLAKNIQYF. The full variable domain, its missing parts supplied by reference TRBV29-1 and TRBJ2-4, is SAVISQKPSRDICQRGTSLTIQCQVDSQVTMMFWYRQQPGQSLTLIATANQGSEATYESGFVIDKFPISRPNLTFSTLTVSNMSPEDSSIYLCSVELGLAKNIQYFGAGTRLSVL.

Points on this clone: Its ends do not fully match the called genes, so a read error is possible. The chain recombines TRBV30 with TRBJ2-3, with a weak D call TRBD1 (5 bases). Germline V gives CDR1 GTSNPN, CDR2 SVGIG (reference sequence). CDR3 length: 12 amino acids. The CDR3 sequence: CAWNINTGTQYF. The CDR3 bases are TGTGCCTGGAACATCAATACAGGTACGCAGTATTTT. Using reference TRBV30 and TRBJ2-3 for the parts outside the CDR3, the full variable domain is SQTIHQWPATLVQPVGSPLSLECTVEGTSNPNLYWYRQAAGRGLQLLFYSVGIGQISSEVPQNLSASRPQDRQFILSSKKLLLSDSGFYLCAWNINTGTQYFGPGTRLTVL.

The chain carries TRBV7-9 and TRBJ1-2; TRBD1 is a possible D gene (5 bases). The CDR3 runs to 18 residues. V shed 5 bases and J shed 8 bases, with 30 bases lying between them. CDR1 is SEHNR, CDR2 FQNEAQ, per germline (reference sequence). CDR3 in amino acids: CASSRSGGGTKGPGGYTF. CDR3 in DNA: TGTGCCAGCAGCCGATCGGGGGGAGGCACCAAAGGACCTGGGGGCTACACCTTC.

The rearrangement uses TRBV30 and TRBJ2-3; 8 positions agree with TRBD1. This CDR3 contains 15 residues. The V segment lost 3 bases and the J segment 2 bases; nucleotides outside the gene matches: 7. CDR1 and CDR2 from the germline V gene are GTSNPN and SVGIG (reference sequence). CDR3 DNA sequence: TGTGCCTGGAGGGCGAAGGACAGGGTCACAGATACGCAGTATTTT. Protein: CAWRAKDRVTDTQYF.

V and J are TRBV9 and TRBJ2-1, with D possibly being TRBD2 (6 bases). This CDR3 comprises 15 residues. V lost 0 bases, J lost 7 bases, and 14 bases lay in between. Germline CDR1 reads SGDLS; CDR2 reads YYNGEE. In DNA, the CDR3 is TGTGCCAGCAGCGTAGGGCTAGCGATGGGGAATGAGCAGTTCTTC. Translating it yields CASSVGLAMGNEQFF.

The CDR3 DNA reads as TGCGCCAGCAGCCCCCGGGACAGGGGTTACTATGGCTACACCTTC. As protein: CASSPRDRGYYGYTF. The gene calls are TRBV5-1 and TRBJ1-2; 10 bases agree with TRBD1. Germline V CDR1 and CDR2: SGHRS, YFSETQ. The junction had 6 bases not matched to a gene; V was cut back by 4 bases and J by 3 bases. The length of the CDR3 is 15 residues.

The chain joins TRBV5-1 to TRBJ2-7, with TRBD1 identical over 7 bases. Germline values: CDR1 SGHRS, CDR2 YFSETQ. Trimming took 1 base from V and 2 from J; bases not matched to a gene: 3. The CDR3 length is 14 residues. The CDR3 is CASSLQGVTYEQYF. The CDR3 coding sequence is TGCGCCAGCAGCTTGCAGGGGGTAACCTACGAGCAGTACTTC.

V gene TRBV9 combines with J gene TRBJ2-5; D is undetermined. Looked up from germline, CDR1 is SGDLS and CDR2 is YYNGEE. Trimming removed 0 bases from V and 5 bases from J, with 8 bases in between. The CDR3 spans 13 residues. The CDR3 DNA reads as TGTGCCAGCAGCGTAGGAGTCGGGGAGACCCAGTACTTC. Protein: CASSVGVGETQYF.

This rearrangement joins TRBV6-6 to TRBJ2-7, with TRBD1 matching 8 bases. CDR3 length equals 15 residues. Germline loops: CDR1 MNHNY, CDR2 SVGAGI (reference sequence). With 7 bases clipped from V and 1 base from J, the junction kept 9 bases outside the gene matches. Written as DNA, the CDR3 is TGTGCCAGCAACTCCCCGACAGGGGTTTCCTACGAGCAGTACTTC. Translated: CASNSPTGVSYEQYF.

This clone was counted only a few times. The chain combines TRBV7-8 with TRBJ2-1; tentative D call: TRBD1 (5 bases). Germline V gene sequence: CDR1 SGHVS, CDR2 FQNEAQ. V was shortened by 5 bases and J by 0 bases, with 14 bases between the two germline ends. The CDR3 loop spans 16 amino acids. This CDR3 reads CASSPSTGSSYNEQFF. CDR3 coding DNA: TGTGCCAGCAGCCCTTCTACAGGAAGCTCCTACAATGAGCAGTTCTTC.

The rearrangement uses TRBV5-5 and TRBJ1-6; a weak D match, TRBD1 (5 bases). V dropped 3 bases and J dropped 6 bases, with 10 bases sitting between them. This CDR3 region has 14 residues. Germline CDR1 SGHKS, CDR2 YYEKEE (reference sequence). For the CDR3, the DNA is TGTGCCAGCAGCTCTGCAAGGGGTAATTCACCCCTCCACTTT. Translated: CASSSARGNSPLHF.

This clone has just one count. V and J are TRBV28 and TRBJ1-4, with 7 bases aligning to TRBD1. Germline V gene sequence: CDR1 MDHEN, CDR2 SYDVKM. This CDR3 is built from 18 residues. The ends lost 5 bases at V and 10 bases at J; junction bases unmatched: 22. The CDR3 DNA follows: TGTGCCAGCAGTCGTTCCGGGACAGCAGTCCCCCAAATGGCAAAACTGTTTTTT. It codes for CASSRSGTAVPQMAKLFF.

V gene TRBV6-1 combines with J gene TRBJ1-2; 9 bases are shared with TRBD1. V was pared by 6 bases and J by 5 bases, with 7 bases of the junction left unmatched. Per the germline V gene, CDR1 is MNHNS and CDR2 is SASEGT. The CDR3 runs 14 residues. CDR3 in DNA: TGTGCCAGCAGAGAATCCGGGACAGGGTATGGCTACACCTTC. Translation: CASRESGTGYGYTF.

J is TRBJ1-3 and V is TRBV28; maybe TRBD1 (6 bases). V lost 5 bases and J 1 base, leaving 9 bases between the germline ends. CDR3 length: 14 residues. The germline V gene has CDR1 MDHEN and CDR2 SYDVKM. The CDR3 here is CASSPQGSGNTIYF. CDR3 bases: TGTGCCAGCAGTCCACAGGGTTCTGGAAACACCATATATTTT.

In the case of this clone: Different DNA sequences within this sample yield the same CDR3. J is TRBJ2-5 and V is TRBV6-5; D is unclear. This CDR3 spans 16 amino acids. Trimming removed 4 bases from V and 7 bases from J, with 22 bases in between. The germline V gene has CDR1 MNHEY and CDR2 SVGAGI. Here the CDR3 reads CASSSGSLSVLGTQYF. CDR3 sequence (DNA): TGTGCCAGCAGTTCCGGGTCCCTATCTGTTTTAGGGACCCAGTACTTC.

This chain uses TRBV11-2 with TRBJ1-1; TRBD1 aligns across 12 bases. The CDR3 sequence is 18 residues long. The germline V gene has CDR1 SGHAT and CDR2 FQNNGV. The ends lost 3 bases at V and 1 base at J; junction bases unmatched: 9. CDR3 nucleotides: TGTGCCAGCAGCTTGAGCCGGGACAGGGGGCAGGGGAACACTGAAGCTTTCTTT. This encodes CASSLSRDRGQGNTEAFF.

This clone was counted between two and nine times. The V gene is TRBV10-2, the J gene TRBJ2-6; 10 bases agree with TRBD1. With 2 bases clipped from V and 4 bases from J, the junction kept 5 bases outside the gene matches. The CDR3 consists of 17 residues. Per germline, CDR1 WSHSY and CDR2 SAAADI. CDR3 nucleotide sequence: TGCGCCAGCAGTGAGCCCGGGACAGGGGCCGGGGCCAACGTCCTGACTTTC. Amino acid sequence: CASSEPGTGAGANVLTF.

This clone was observed a handful of times. V is TRBV6-5 and J is TRBJ1-4, with 7 bases that match TRBD1. From germline, CDR1 is MNHEY and CDR2 SVGAGI. J gave up 8 bases and V 5 bases, and 11 bases lay outside the gene matches. The CDR3 is made up of 15 amino acids. This chain's CDR3 is CASSPREGAGEKLFF. The DNA of the CDR3 is TGTGCCAGCAGTCCTCGCGAGGGGGCGGGGGAAAAACTGTTTTTT.

The rearrangement links TRBV28 to TRBJ2-1, with D possibly TRBD1 on 7 matching bases. The CDR3 is made up of 15 amino acids. From germline, CDR1 is MDHEN and CDR2 SYDVKM. Trimming pared 5 bases from V and 7 bases from J, leaving 18 bases between. CDR3 loop: CASSETRAGGNEQFF. In DNA form, the CDR3 reads TGTGCCAGCAGTGAAACCAGGGCAGGGGGGAATGAGCAGTTCTTC.

The chain recombines TRBV4-1 with TRBJ2-5; maybe TRBD2 (6 bases). The ends were cut back, 1 base at V and 5 bases at J, with 11 bases in the middle. The CDR3 totals 14 residues. Germline V gene sequence: CDR1 MGHRA, CDR2 YSYEKL. CDR3 DNA sequence: TGCGCCAGCAGCCAAGGGGCGGGGTTGGAGACCCAGTACTTC. This encodes CASSQGAGLETQYF.